Below are 27 T cell receptor beta chains sequenced from a single sample in a study of spatial heterogeneity in lung cancer. General study findings and limits: Counts that tracked tumor mutation counts were those of expanded intratumoral alpha and beta TCRs.

These receptors have no known antigen. TCRdb reanalysed the 5' RACE reads using MiXCR and keeps one entry per CDR3 protein. The profile shows some 22,000 distinct CDR3 sequences, 2.8% of them singletons. Time point reported: sample taken at primary tumor resection. This specimen was lung tumor tissue, taken at surgery. The receptors were gathered from a male donor with early-stage non-small cell lung cancer.

V usage is TRBV12-3 or TRBV12-4 and J usage is TRBJ2-1; D ambiguous. With 3 bases removed from V and 0 bases from J, the gap between germline ends came to 9 bases. This CDR3 is built from 15 residues. The CDR3 spells CASSFSATSYNEQFF. In DNA form, the CDR3 reads TGTGCCAGCAGTTTCTCGGCGACCTCCTACAATGAGCAGTTCTTC.

This clonotype was recorded many times. J is TRBJ1-1 and V is TRBV12-3 or TRBV12-4; D is unclear. This CDR3 has 13 amino acids. V was trimmed by 5 bases and J by 4 bases, leaving 11 bases between them. DNA of the CDR3: TGTGCCAGCAGTCCGGGGATGGGCACTGAAGCTTTCTTT. Protein product: CASSPGMGTEAFF.

Ten or more counts support this clonotype. The chain carries TRBV4-3 and TRBJ2-7; 7 nucleotides match TRBD1. The length of the CDR3 is 13 residues. Germline CDR1 and CDR2: LGHNA and YSLEER. V lost 4 bases to trimming and J lost 6 bases; unmatched junction nucleotides: 6. The CDR3 sequence is CASSPYRGGEQYF. The CDR3 DNA sequence: TGCGCCAGCAGCCCTTACAGGGGTGGCGAGCAGTACTTC.

This clonotype appeared many times. This chain uses TRBV2 with TRBJ2-2, with D perhaps matching TRBD2 (6 bases). This CDR3 is 15 amino acids long. CDR1 is SNHLY, CDR2 FYNNEI, per germline. Trimming left V 8 bases short and J 5 bases short, with 18 bases between. The CDR3 region has the DNA TGTGCCAGCTTCTCCGGGGACTCCTTTACCGGGGAGCTGTTTTTT. Protein sequence: CASFSGDSFTGELFF.

This clonotype was found many times. The chain uses TRBV14 and TRBJ1-1; a weak D match, TRBD1 (5 bases). This CDR3 contains 14 residues. V lost 1 base and J 0 bases, leaving 6 bases between the germline ends. The germline V gene encodes CDR1 SGHDN and CDR2 FVKESK. The CDR3 reads CASSQAGLNTEAFF. As DNA, the CDR3 is TGTGCCAGCAGCCAAGCGGGGCTGAACACTGAAGCTTTCTTT. Full variable domain (remainder filled in from reference TRBV14 and TRBJ1-1): EAGVTQFPSHSVIEKGQTVTLRCDPISGHDNLYWYRRVMGKEIKFLLHFVKESKQDESGMPNNRFLAERTGGTYSTLKVQPAELEDSGVYFCASSQAGLNTEAFFGQGTRLTVV.

This clonotype was seen at least ten times. This rearrangement joins TRBV3-1 to TRBJ2-3; D might be TRBD2 (6 bases). V was shortened by 4 bases and J by 2 bases, with 16 bases between the two germline ends. The V gene's germline CDR1 is LGHDT and CDR2 YNNKEL (reference sequence). The CDR3 is 16 residues long. The CDR3 spells CASSPGTSPITDTQYF. CDR3 coding DNA: TGTGCCAGCAGCCCCGGGACTTCCCCTATCACAGATACGCAGTATTTT.

In this sample, this clonotype turned up many times. V is TRBV7-2 and J is TRBJ2-3; TRBD2 aligns across 10 bases. Germline loops: CDR1 SGHTA, CDR2 FQGNSA. The CDR3 has 16 amino acids. Trimming cost V 5 bases and J 5 bases; bases outside gene matches: 10. The CDR3 DNA reads TGTGCCAGCAGCCTCCGGACTAGCGGAGGGGAAGATACGCAGTATTTT. Protein sequence: CASSLRTSGGEDTQYF.

This clonotype was recorded at least ten times. This rearrangement joins TRBV20-1 to TRBJ2-7; no definite D call. The length of the CDR3 is 15 residues. V gave up 2 bases and J gave up 0 bases, with 14 bases separating them. Germline-derived CDR1 and CDR2 are DFQATT and SNEGSKA (reference sequence). CDR3 in amino acids: CSARPIPSGSYEQYF. The DNA of the CDR3 is TGCAGTGCTAGACCCATCCCCTCAGGCTCCTACGAGCAGTACTTC.

This clonotype was counted many times. The chain has TRBV14 and TRBJ2-2; 7 nucleotides align to TRBD2. Germline loops: CDR1 SGHDN, CDR2 FVKESK. There are 18 residues in the CDR3. The V gene end was trimmed by 2 bases and the J gene end by 1 base; junction bases not matched to a gene: 10. The CDR3 coding sequence is TGTGCCAGCAGCCAATTCGGGGCTAGCGGCAAGAACACCGGGGAGCTGTTTTTT. Translation: CASSQFGASGKNTGELFF.

This clonotype appeared many times. This chain connects TRBV27 to TRBJ1-6; 12 bases fit TRBD1. This CDR3 has 15 residues. Germline lookup yields CDR1 MNHEY and CDR2 SMNVEV (reference sequence). The V segment lost 5 bases and the J segment 8 bases; nucleotides outside the gene matches: 4. The DNA for the CDR3 is TGTGCCAGCAGTATGGGACAGGGGGCGCATTCACCCCTCCACTTT. Translating gives CASSMGQGAHSPLHF.

The chain uses TRBV4-2 and TRBJ2-5; the match to TRBD1 covers 7 bases. The trim removed 1 base at V and 7 bases at J, leaving 9 bases unmatched. CDR3 length: 15 residues. In germline, CDR1 is LGHNA, CDR2 YNFKEQ. As DNA, the CDR3 is TGTGCCAGCAGCCAAGTCGACAGGGTCTTTGGGACCCAGTACTTC. Translating it yields CASSQVDRVFGTQYF.

This clonotype appeared many times. The V and J genes are TRBV27 and TRBJ2-1, with unresolved D. The length of the CDR3 is 13 residues. Germline V gene sequence: CDR1 MNHEY, CDR2 SMNVEV (reference sequence). V was shortened by 3 bases and J by 3 bases, with 6 bases between the two germline ends. In nucleotides, the CDR3 is TGTGCCAGCAGTTTCGGCAGCTACAATGAGCAGTTCTTC. Its protein product is CASSFGSYNEQFF.

This clonotype was picked up many times. V usage is TRBV7-3 and J usage is TRBJ2-3; 8 nucleotides align to TRBD1. The CDR3 consists of 14 residues. Germline V gene data show CDR1 as SGHTA and CDR2 as FQGTGA. Losses at the gene ends were 3 bases for V and 4 bases for J; bases not matched to a gene: 3. This CDR3 is CASSLDRAADTQYF. In nucleotides, the CDR3 is TGTGCCAGCAGCTTGGACAGGGCGGCAGATACGCAGTATTTT. Full variable domain (outside the CDR3, taken from reference TRBV7-3 and TRBJ2-3): GAGVSQTPSNKVTEKGKYVELRCDPISGHTALYWYRQSLGQGPEFLIYFQGTGAADDSGLPNDRFFAVRPEGSVSTLKIQRTERGDSAVYLCASSLDRAADTQYFGPGTRLTVL.

This clonotype was counted ten times or more. The rearrangement uses TRBV12-3 or TRBV12-4 and TRBJ1-5, with 9 bases lining up with TRBD1. The CDR3 sequence is 14 residues long. V dropped 3 bases and J dropped 6; count of bases not matched to a gene: 3. CDR3 nucleotides: TGTGCCAGCAGTTTGGGGACAGGGTTTCAGCCCCAGCATTTT. This sequence encodes CASSLGTGFQPQHF.

This clonotype appeared many times. The chain has TRBV19 and TRBJ2-5; a weak D match, TRBD1 (5 bases). The CDR3 loop spans 14 amino acids. V was clipped by 1 base and J by 7 bases, with 13 bases between them. The germline CDR1 and CDR2 sequences are LNHDA and SQIVND (reference sequence). For the CDR3, the DNA is TGTGCCAGTAGTATAGCCCCAGGGCTAGGGACCCAGTACTTC. Its translation: CASSIAPGLGTQYF.

This clonotype was detected many times. The rearrangement uses TRBV10-3 and TRBJ1-1, with 8 nucleotides matching TRBD1. Losses at the gene ends were 4 bases for V and 6 bases for J; bases not matched to a gene: 7. Per the germline V gene, CDR1 is ENHRY and CDR2 is SYGVKD. The CDR3 is made up of 14 amino acids. The CDR3 loop is CAISGLQGDPEAFF. The CDR3 DNA reads TGTGCCATCAGTGGACTACAGGGGGACCCTGAAGCTTTCTTT.

This clonotype was counted at least ten times. The V gene is TRBV20-1, the J gene TRBJ2-7; D call uncertain. Trimming shortened V by 3 bases and J by 7 bases, and 13 bases separated the two germline ends. This CDR3 spans 12 amino acids. Per the germline V gene, CDR1 is DFQATT and CDR2 is SNEGSKA (reference sequence). The DNA of the CDR3 is TGCAGTGCTAGGCCCGTATTGCGGGAGCAGTACTTC. Protein sequence: CSARPVLREQYF.

This clonotype was seen ten or more times. The V call is TRBV6-2 or TRBV6-3, the J call TRBJ2-2; unclear D gene. V shed 6 bases and J shed 5 bases, with 16 bases lying between them. CDR1 MNHEY and CDR2 SVGEGT come from the germline V gene. The CDR3 sequence is 15 residues long. CDR3 bases: TGTGCCAGCAGATTGGCGGAGTTGGGGACCGGGGAGCTGTTTTTT. It codes for CASRLAELGTGELFF.

This clonotype has ten or more counts. The gene calls are TRBV10-2 and TRBJ2-3, with D possibly TRBD1 on 6 matching bases. V was clipped by 8 bases and J by 12 bases, with 12 bases between them. Germline CDR1 reads WSHSY; CDR2 reads SAAADI. The CDR3 totals 10 residues. The CDR3 DNA is TGCGCCAGCGGCTGGACAGCTCAGTATTTT. It specifies CASGWTAQYF.

This clonotype was seen ten or more times. CDR3 nucleotide sequence: TGTGCCAGCTCACCACCCCCAGGGCTCAATGAAAAACTGTTTTTT. Protein product: CASSPPPGLNEKLFF. The V and J genes are TRBV18 and TRBJ1-4, with D perhaps TRBD1 (5 bases). Germline CDR1 and CDR2: KGHSH and LQKENI. CDR3 length: 15 residues. Trimming left V 0 bases short and J 5 bases short, with 10 bases between.

This chain connects TRBV7-9 to TRBJ2-3; 12 nucleotides align to TRBD2. Germline assignment: CDR1 SEHNR and CDR2 FQNEAQ (reference sequence). The V gene end was trimmed by 4 bases and the J gene end by 6 bases; junction bases not matched to a gene: 14. The CDR3 length is 18 residues. CDR3 nucleotides: TGTGCCAGCAGCTCTAACGTCCTAGCGGGAGGGGTGTTGGATACGCAGTATTTT. It encodes CASSSNVLAGGVLDTQYF.

This clonotype occurred many times. V and J are TRBV7-9 and TRBJ2-3, with D perhaps matching TRBD1 or TRBD2 (5 bases each). Germline CDR1 is SEHNR and CDR2 is FQNEAQ (reference sequence). The V and J ends lost 5 bases and 5 bases respectively, with 17 bases between them. The CDR3 is 15 amino acids. Written as DNA, the CDR3 is TGTGCCAGCAGCCTCCGGGACCTAGGAGGAGATACGCAGTATTTT. Residues: CASSLRDLGGDTQYF.

Within the sample, this clonotype is medium-sized. This sequence joins TRBV11-3 and TRBJ2-3, with D possibly being TRBD2 (5 bases). V lost 1 base to trimming and J lost 0 bases, with 11 bases between them. The CDR3 is 16 amino acids. Germline-derived CDR1 and CDR2 are SGHNT and YENEEA. CDR3 sequence: CASSLVAGGSTDTQYF. CDR3 DNA: TGTGCCAGCAGCTTAGTCGCCGGCGGGAGCACAGATACGCAGTATTTT. The variable domain in full, with the rest retrieved from reference TRBV11-3 and TRBJ2-3, is EAGVVQSPRYKIIEKKQPVAFWCNPISGHNTLYWYLQNLGQGPELLIRYENEEAVDDSQLPKDRFSAERLKGVDSTLKIQPAELGDSAVYLCASSLVAGGSTDTQYFGPGTRLTVL.

In this sample, this clonotype turned up many times. The chain combines TRBV11-3 with TRBJ2-1; 11 bases agree with TRBD2. The germline gives CDR1 SGHNT, CDR2 YENEEA. With 4 bases clipped from V and 2 bases from J, the junction kept 7 bases outside the gene matches. This CDR3 is built from 17 residues. CDR3 protein: CASSSTSGSTPYNEQFF. For the CDR3, the DNA is TGTGCCAGCAGCTCTACTAGCGGGAGTACCCCCTACAATGAGCAGTTCTTC.

This clonotype has a count of ten or more. The chain carries TRBV12-3 or TRBV12-4 and TRBJ1-2, with D unresolved. The CDR3 extends over 14 amino acids. V was shortened by 1 base and J by 1 base, with 7 bases between the two germline ends. CDR3 nucleotide sequence: TGTGCCAGCAGTTTAGGGGCACGTAACTATGGCTACACCTTC. Its protein is CASSLGARNYGYTF.

This clonotype came up many times. J is TRBJ2-5 and V is TRBV10-2, with 12 bases that match TRBD1. The trim removed 6 bases at V and 2 bases at J, leaving 4 bases unmatched. Germline V lookup: CDR1 WSHSY, CDR2 SAAADI. The CDR3 is 15 amino acids. The CDR3 DNA sequence: TGCGCCAGCAGCCTGGGACAGGGGGCTCAAGAGACCCAGTACTTC. It translates to CASSLGQGAQETQYF.

This clonotype was picked up many times. The chain employs TRBV5-1 and TRBJ1-1; TRBD1 might be the D (5 bases). The CDR3 totals 14 residues. CDR1 and CDR2 (germline): SGHRS, YFSETQ. The V end lost 5 bases, the J end lost 5 bases, and 16 bases lay between the germline ends. CDR3 in DNA: TGCGCCAGCAGTAAAGGGGAGTTGGTGACTGAAGCTTTCTTT. This sequence encodes CASSKGELVTEAFF.